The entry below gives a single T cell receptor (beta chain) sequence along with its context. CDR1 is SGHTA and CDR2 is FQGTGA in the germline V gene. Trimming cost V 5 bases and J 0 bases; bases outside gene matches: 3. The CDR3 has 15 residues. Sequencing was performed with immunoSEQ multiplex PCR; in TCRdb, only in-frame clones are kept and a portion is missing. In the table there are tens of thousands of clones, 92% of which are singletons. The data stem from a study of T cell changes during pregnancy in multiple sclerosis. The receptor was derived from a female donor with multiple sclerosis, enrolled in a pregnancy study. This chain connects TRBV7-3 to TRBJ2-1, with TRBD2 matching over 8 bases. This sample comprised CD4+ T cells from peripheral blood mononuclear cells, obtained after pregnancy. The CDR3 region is CASSPGLASYNEQFF. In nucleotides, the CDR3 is TGTGCCAGCAGCCCCGGACTAGCCTCCTACAATGAGCAGTTCTTC.